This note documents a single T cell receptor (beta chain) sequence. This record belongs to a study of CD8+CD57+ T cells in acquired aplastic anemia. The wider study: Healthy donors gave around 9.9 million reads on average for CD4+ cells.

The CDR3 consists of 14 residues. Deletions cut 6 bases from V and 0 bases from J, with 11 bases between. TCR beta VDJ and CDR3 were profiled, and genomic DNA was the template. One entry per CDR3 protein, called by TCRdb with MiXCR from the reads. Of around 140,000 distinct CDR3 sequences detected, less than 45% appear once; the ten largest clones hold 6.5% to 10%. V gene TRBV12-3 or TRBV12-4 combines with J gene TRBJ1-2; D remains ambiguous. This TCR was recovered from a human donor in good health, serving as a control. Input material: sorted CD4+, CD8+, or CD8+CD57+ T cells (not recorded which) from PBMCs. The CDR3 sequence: CASSPQSTNYGYTF. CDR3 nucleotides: TGTGCCAGCAGCCCCCAGAGCACTAACTATGGCTACACCTTC.